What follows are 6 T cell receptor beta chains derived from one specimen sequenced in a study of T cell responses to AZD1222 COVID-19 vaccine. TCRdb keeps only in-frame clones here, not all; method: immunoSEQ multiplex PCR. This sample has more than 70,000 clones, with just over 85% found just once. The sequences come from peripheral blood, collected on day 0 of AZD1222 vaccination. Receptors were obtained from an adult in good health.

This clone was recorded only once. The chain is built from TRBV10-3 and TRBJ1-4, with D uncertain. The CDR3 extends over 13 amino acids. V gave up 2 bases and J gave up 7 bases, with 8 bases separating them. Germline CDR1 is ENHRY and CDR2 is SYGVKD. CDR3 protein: CAISEGRGEKLFF. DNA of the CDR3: TGTGCCATCAGTGAGGGGCGGGGTGAAAAACTGTTTTTT.

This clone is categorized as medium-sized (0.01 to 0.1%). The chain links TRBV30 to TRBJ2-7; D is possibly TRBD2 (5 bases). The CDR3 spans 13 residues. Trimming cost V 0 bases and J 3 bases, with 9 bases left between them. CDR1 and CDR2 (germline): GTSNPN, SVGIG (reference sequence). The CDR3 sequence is CAWSVSGNYEQYF. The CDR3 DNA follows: TGTGCCTGGAGTGTTTCGGGGAACTACGAGCAGTACTTC.

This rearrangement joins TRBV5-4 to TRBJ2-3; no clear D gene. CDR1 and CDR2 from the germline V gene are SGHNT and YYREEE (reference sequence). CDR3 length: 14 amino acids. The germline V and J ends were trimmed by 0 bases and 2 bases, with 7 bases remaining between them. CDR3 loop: CASSLETVTDTQYF. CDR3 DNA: TGTGCCAGCAGCTTGGAGACGGTCACAGATACGCAGTATTTT.

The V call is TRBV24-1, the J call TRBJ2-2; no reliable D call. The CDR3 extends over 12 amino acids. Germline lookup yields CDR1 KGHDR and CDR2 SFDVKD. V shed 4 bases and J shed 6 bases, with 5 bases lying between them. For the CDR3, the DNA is TGTGCCACCAGTGAGAGTGCCGGGGAGCTGTTTTTT. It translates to CATSESAGELFF.

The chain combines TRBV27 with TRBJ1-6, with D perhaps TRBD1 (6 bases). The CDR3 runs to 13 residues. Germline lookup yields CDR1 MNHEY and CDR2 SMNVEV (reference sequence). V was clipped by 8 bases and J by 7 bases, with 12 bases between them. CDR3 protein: CASSRTENSPLHF. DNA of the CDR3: TGTGCCAGCTCTCGGACAGAAAATTCACCCCTCCACTTT.

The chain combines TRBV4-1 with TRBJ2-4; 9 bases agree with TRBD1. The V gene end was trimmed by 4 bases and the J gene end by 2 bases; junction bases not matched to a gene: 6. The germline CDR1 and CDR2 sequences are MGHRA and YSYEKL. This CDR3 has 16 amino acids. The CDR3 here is CASSLGTGRTKNIQYF. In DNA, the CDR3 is TGCGCCAGCAGCCTGGGGACAGGGAGGACCAAAAACATTCAGTACTTC.